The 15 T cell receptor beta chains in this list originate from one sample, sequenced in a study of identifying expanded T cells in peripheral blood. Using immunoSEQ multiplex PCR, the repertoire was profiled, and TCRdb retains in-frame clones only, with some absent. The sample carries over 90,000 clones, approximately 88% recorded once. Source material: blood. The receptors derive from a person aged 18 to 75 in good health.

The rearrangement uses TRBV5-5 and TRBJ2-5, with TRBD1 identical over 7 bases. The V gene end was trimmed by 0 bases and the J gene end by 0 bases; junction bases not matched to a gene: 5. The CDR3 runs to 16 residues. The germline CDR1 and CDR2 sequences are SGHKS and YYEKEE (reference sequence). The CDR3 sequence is CASSLVGQGDQETQYF. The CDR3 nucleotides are TGTGCCAGCAGCTTGGTAGGGCAGGGGGACCAAGAGACCCAGTACTTC.

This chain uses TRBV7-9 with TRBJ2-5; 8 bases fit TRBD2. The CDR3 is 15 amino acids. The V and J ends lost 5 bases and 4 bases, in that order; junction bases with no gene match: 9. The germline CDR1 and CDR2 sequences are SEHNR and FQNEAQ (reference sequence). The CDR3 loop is CASSPKTLAGETQYF. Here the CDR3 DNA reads TGTGCCAGCAGCCCCAAAACGCTAGCGGGAGAGACCCAGTACTTC.

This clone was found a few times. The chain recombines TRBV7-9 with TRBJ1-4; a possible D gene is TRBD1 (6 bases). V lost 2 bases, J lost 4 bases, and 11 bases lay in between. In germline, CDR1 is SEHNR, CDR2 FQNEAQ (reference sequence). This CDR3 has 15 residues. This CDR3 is CASSLQGSGNEKLFF. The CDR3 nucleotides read TGTGCCAGCAGCTTACAGGGGAGCGGTAATGAAAAACTGTTTTTT.

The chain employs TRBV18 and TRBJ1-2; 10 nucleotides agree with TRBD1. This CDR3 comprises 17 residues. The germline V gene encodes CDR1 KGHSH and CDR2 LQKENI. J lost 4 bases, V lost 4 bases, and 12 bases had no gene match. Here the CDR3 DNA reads TGTGCCAGCTCACTACTTAGCTCGGGACAGGGGAGCTATGGCTACACCTTC. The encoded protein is CASSLLSSGQGSYGYTF.

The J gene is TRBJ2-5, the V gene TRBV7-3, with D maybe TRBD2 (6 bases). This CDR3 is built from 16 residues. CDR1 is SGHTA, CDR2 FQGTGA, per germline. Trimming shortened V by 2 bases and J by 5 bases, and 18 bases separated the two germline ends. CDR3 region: CASSLGGLAAGETQYF. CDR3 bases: TGTGCCAGCAGCTTAGGAGGGCTTGCCGCCGGCGAGACCCAGTACTTC.

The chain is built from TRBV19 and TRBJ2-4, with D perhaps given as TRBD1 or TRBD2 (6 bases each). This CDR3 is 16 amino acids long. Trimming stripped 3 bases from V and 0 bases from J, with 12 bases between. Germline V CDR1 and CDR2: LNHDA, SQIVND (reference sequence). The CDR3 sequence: CASSILTGAAKNIQYF. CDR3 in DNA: TGTGCCAGTAGTATTTTGACGGGGGCAGCCAAAAACATTCAGTACTTC.

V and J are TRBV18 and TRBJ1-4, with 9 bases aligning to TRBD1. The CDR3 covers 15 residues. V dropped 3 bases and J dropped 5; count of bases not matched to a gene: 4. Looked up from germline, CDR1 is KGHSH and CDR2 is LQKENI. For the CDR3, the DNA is TGTGCCAGCTCACCTACCGGGACAGGGAATGAAAAACTGTTTTTT. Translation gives CASSPTGTGNEKLFF.

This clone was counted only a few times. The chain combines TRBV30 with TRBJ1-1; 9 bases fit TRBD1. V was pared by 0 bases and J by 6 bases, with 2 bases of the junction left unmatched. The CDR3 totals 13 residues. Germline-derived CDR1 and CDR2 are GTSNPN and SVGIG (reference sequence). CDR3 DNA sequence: TGTGCCTGGAGTGTGGACAGGGGCGCTGAAGCTTTCTTT. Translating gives CAWSVDRGAEAFF.

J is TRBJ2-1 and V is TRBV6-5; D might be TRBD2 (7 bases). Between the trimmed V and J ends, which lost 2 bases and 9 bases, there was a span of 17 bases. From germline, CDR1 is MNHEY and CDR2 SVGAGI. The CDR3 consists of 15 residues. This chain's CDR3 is CASSYTVGGRGEQFF. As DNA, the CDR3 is TGTGCCAGCAGTTACACGGTGGGGGGGCGGGGTGAGCAGTTCTTC.

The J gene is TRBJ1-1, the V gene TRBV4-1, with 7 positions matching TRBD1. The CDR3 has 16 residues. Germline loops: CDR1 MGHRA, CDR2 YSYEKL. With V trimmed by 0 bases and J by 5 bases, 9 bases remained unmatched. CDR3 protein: CASSQDIRGIGTEAFF. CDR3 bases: TGCGCCAGCAGCCAAGATATCAGGGGGATCGGGACTGAAGCTTTCTTT.

The CDR3: CASSYSYSNQPQHF. CDR3 coding DNA: TGTGCCAGCAGTTACAGTTATAGCAATCAGCCCCAGCATTTT. The chain has TRBV6-5 and TRBJ1-5; D gene ambiguous. CDR1 is MNHEY, CDR2 SVGAGI, per germline. The CDR3 is 14 residues long. The V gene lost 2 bases and the J gene lost 0 bases, with 5 bases spanning the gap.

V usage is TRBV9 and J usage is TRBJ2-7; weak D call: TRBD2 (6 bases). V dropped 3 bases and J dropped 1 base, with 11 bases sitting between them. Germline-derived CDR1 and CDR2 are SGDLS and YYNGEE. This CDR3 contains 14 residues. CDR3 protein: CASSASGGSYEQYF. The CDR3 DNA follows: TGTGCCAGCAGCGCTTCCGGGGGTTCCTACGAGCAGTACTTC.

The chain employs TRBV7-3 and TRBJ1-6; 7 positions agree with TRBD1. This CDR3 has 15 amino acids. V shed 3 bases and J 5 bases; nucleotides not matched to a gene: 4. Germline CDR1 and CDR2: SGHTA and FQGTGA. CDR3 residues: CASSFAGGNNSPLHF. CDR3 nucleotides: TGTGCCAGCAGCTTCGCAGGGGGGAATAATTCACCCCTCCACTTT.

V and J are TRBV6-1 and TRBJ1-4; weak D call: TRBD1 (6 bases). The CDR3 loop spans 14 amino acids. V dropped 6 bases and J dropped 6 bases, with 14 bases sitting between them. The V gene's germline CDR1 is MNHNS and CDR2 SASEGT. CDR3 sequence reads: CASRERQVYEKLFF. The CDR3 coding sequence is TGTGCCAGCAGAGAACGACAGGTCTATGAAAAACTGTTTTTT.

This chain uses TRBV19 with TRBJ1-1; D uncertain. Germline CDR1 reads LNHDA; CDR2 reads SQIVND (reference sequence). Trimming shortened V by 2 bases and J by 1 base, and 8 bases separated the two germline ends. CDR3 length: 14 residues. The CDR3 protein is CASSIPPRNTEAFF. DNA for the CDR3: TGTGCCAGTAGTATACCGCCGAGGAACACTGAAGCTTTCTTT.